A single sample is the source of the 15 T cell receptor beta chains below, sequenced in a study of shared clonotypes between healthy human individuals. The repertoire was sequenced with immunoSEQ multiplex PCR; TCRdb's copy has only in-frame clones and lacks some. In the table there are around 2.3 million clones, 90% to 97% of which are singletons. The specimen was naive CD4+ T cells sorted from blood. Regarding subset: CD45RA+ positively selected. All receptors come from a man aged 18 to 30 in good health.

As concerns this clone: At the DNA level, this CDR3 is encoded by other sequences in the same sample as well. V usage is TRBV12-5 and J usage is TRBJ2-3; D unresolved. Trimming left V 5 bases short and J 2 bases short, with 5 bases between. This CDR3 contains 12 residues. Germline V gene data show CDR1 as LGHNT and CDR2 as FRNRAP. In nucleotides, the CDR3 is TGTGCTAGTGGTCCCTCCACAGATACGCAGTATTTT. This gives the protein CASGPSTDTQYF.

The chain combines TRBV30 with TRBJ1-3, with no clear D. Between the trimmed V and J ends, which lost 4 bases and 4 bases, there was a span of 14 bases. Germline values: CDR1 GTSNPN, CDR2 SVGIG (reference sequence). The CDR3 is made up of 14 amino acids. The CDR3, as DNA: TGTGCCTGGATCTCCAGAGCTGCAGGAAACACCATATATTTT. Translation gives CAWISRAAGNTIYF.

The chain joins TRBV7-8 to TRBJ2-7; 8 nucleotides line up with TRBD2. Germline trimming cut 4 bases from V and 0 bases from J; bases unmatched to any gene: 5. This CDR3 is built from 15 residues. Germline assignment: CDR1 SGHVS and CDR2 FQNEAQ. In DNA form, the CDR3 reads TGTGCCAGCAGCTCTGAGCGGGGGCACTCCTACGAGCAGTACTTC. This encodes CASSSERGHSYEQYF.

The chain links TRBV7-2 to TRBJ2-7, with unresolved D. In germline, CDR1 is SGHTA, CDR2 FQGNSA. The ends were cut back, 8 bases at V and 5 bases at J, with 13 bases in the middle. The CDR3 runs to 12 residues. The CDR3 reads CASGPFSHEQYF. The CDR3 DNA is TGTGCCAGCGGCCCCTTTTCCCACGAGCAGTACTTC.

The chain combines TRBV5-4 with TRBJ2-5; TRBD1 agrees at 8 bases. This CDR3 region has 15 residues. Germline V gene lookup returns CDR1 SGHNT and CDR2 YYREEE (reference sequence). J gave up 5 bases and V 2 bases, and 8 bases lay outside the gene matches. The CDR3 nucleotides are TGTGCCAGCAGCTTTTCTTCCCAGGGGGCGGAGACCCAGTACTTC. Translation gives CASSFSSQGAETQYF.

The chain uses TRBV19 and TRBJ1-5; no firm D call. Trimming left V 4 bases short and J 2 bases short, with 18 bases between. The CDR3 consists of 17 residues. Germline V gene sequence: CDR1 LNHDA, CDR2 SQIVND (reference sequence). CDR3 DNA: TGTGCCAGTAGTACCATACCCGTGACCAGTGGCAATCAGCCCCAGCATTTT. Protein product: CASSTIPVTSGNQPQHF.

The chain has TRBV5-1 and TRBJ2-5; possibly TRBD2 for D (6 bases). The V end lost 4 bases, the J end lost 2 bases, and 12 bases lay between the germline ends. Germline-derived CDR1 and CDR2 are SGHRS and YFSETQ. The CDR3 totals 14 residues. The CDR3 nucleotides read TGCGCCAGCAGCCGGGCGGGGAAACAAGAGACCCAGTACTTC. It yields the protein CASSRAGKQETQYF.

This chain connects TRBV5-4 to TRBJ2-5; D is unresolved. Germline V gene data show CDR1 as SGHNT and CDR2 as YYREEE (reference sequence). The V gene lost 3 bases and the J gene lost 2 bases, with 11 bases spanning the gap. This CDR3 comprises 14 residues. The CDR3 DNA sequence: TGTGCCAGCAGCTCAAAGATCAGTCAAGAGACCCAGTACTTC. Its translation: CASSSKISQETQYF.

This CDR3 is CASSVESGGKNEQFF. The DNA of the CDR3 is TGTGCCAGCAGCGTAGAAAGCGGGGGGAAGAATGAGCAGTTCTTC. This sequence joins TRBV9 and TRBJ2-1, with 9 bases lining up with TRBD2. Trimming took 0 bases from V and 7 from J; bases not matched to a gene: 5. This CDR3 is 15 amino acids long. Germline V gene sequence: CDR1 SGDLS, CDR2 YYNGEE.

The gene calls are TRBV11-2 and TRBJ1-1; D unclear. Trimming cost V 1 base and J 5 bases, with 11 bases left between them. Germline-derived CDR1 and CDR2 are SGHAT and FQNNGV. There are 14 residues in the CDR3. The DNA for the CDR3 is TGTGCCAGCAGCTTAGCGGGTGGAGGGACTGAAGCTTTCTTT. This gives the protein CASSLAGGGTEAFF.

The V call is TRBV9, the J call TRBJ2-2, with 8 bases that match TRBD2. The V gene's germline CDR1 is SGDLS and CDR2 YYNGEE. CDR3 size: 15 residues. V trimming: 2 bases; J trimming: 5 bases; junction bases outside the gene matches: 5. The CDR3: CASSVSASGTGELFF. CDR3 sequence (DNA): TGTGCCAGCAGCGTCTCGGCTAGCGGGACCGGGGAGCTGTTTTTT. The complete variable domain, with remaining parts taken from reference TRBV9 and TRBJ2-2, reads DSGVTQTPKHLITATGQRVTLRCSPRSGDLSVYWYQQSLDQGLQFLIQYYNGEERAKGNILERFSAQQFPDLHSELNLSSLELGDSALYFCASSVSASGTGELFFGEGSRLTVL.

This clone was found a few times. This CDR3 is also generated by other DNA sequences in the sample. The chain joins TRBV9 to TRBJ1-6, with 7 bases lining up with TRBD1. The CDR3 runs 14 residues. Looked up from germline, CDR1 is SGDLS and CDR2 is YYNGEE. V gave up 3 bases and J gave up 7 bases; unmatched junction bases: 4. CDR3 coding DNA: TGTGCCAGCAGCGGGGGACAGTCGAATTCACCCCTCCACTTT. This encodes CASSGGQSNSPLHF. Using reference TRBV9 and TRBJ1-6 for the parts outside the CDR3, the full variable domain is DSGVTQTPKHLITATGQRVTLRCSPRSGDLSVYWYQQSLDQGLQFLIQYYNGEERAKGNILERFSAQQFPDLHSELNLSSLELGDSALYFCASSGGQSNSPLHFGNGTRLTVT.

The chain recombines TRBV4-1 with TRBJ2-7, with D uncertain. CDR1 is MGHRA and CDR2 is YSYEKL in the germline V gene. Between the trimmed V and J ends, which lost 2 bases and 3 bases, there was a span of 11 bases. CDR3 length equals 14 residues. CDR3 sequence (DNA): TGCGCCAGCAGCCAATTGGTCAGCTACTACGAGCAGTACTTC. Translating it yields CASSQLVSYYEQYF.

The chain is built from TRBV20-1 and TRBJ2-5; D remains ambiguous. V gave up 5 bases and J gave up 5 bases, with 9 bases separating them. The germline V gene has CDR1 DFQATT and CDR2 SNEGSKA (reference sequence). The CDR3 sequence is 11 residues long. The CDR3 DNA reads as TGCAGTGCTTGGGTAGTCGAGACCCAGTACTTC. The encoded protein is CSAWVVETQYF.

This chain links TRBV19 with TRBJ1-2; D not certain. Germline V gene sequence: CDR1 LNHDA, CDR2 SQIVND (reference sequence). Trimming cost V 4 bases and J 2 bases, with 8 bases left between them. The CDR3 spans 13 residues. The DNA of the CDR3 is TGTGCCAGTAGTAAAAGATTGAACTATGGCTACACCTTC. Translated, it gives CASSKRLNYGYTF.